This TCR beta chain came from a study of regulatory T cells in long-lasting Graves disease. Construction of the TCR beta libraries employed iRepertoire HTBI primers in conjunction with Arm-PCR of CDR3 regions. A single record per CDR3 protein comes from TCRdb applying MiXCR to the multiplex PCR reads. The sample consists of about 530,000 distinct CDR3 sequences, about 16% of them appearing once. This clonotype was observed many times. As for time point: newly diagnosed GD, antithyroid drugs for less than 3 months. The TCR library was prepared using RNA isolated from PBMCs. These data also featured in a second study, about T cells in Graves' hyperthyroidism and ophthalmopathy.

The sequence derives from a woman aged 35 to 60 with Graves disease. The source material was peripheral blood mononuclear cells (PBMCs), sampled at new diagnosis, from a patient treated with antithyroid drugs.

The CDR3 coding sequence is TGTGCCAGCAGCCAGAGGGGGACCTACGAGCAGTACTTC. It encodes CASSQRGTYEQYF. The J gene is TRBJ2-7, the V gene TRBV11-3; D may be TRBD1 (6 bases). V shed 5 bases and J shed 2 bases, with 10 bases lying between them. There are 13 residues in the CDR3. Germline V gives CDR1 SGHNT, CDR2 YENEEA.